These 6 T cell receptor beta chains were all obtained from the same sample, sequenced in a study of shared T cell receptors in the human thymus. This table comes from immunoSEQ multiplex PCR, and its TCRdb copy is limited to in-frame clones, with some not included. This table has 700,000 or so clones, approximately 83% appearing once. This sample also appeared in a second study, on human thymus T cells.

Sequencing input: thymocytes. The source is a girl under three years old with a congenital heart defect.

This chain connects TRBV15 to TRBJ2-7; TRBD1 is a possible D gene (5 bases). With 6 bases removed from V and 1 base from J, the gap between germline ends came to 19 bases. The V gene's germline CDR1 is LNHNV and CDR2 YYDKDF (reference sequence). This CDR3 is built from 16 residues. The CDR3 bases are TGTGCCACCAGTGTCCCCCTAACAGGCGGTTCCTACGAGCAGTACTTC. Protein sequence: CATSVPLTGGSYEQYF.

The chain has TRBV18 and TRBJ2-3; 7 bases align to TRBD1. After removal of 5 bases from V and 2 bases from J, the junction contained 7 bases not matched to a gene. Germline V lookup: CDR1 KGHSH, CDR2 LQKENI. The CDR3 spans 15 residues. The CDR3 sequence: CASSRQGRYTDTQYF. The DNA for the CDR3 is TGTGCCAGCTCAAGACAGGGAAGGTACACAGATACGCAGTATTTT.

This chain joins TRBV27 and TRBJ1-1, with D perhaps matching TRBD1 (5 bases). V gave up 5 bases and J gave up 0 bases, with 10 bases separating them. The CDR3 covers 14 residues. CDR1 is MNHEY and CDR2 is SMNVEV in the germline V gene (reference sequence). CDR3 protein: CASSADSLNTEAFF. DNA of the CDR3: TGTGCCAGCAGTGCCGACAGCCTGAACACTGAAGCTTTCTTT.

This chain uses TRBV19 with TRBJ2-3, with no clear D. Germline-derived CDR1 and CDR2 are LNHDA and SQIVND (reference sequence). The germline V and J ends were trimmed by 9 bases and 6 bases, with 10 bases remaining between them. This CDR3 has 11 residues. The CDR3 region is CARRSADTQYF. CDR3 sequence (DNA): TGTGCCAGGCGTAGTGCGGATACGCAGTATTTT.

J is TRBJ1-2 and V is TRBV5-1, with TRBD1 identical over 9 bases. The CDR3 loop spans 13 amino acids. J was trimmed by 9 bases and V by 6 bases; bases with no gene match: 9. Germline loops: CDR1 SGHRS, CDR2 YFSETQ. This CDR3 reads CASKGQGEFRYTF. The CDR3 nucleotides read TGCGCCAGCAAGGGACAGGGAGAGTTCCGCTACACCTTC.

The chain couples TRBV6-1 to TRBJ1-6; tentatively, D is TRBD1 (6 bases). Germline V gene sequence: CDR1 MNHNS, CDR2 SASEGT. V shed 3 bases and J shed 7 bases, with 13 bases lying between them. The CDR3 length is 15 residues. The chain's CDR3 is CASSDPDRWNSPLHF. CDR3 sequence (DNA): TGTGCCAGCAGTGACCCCGACAGGTGGAATTCACCCCTCCACTTT.